This T cell receptor (beta chain) was documented in a study of shared clonotypes between healthy human individuals. Study context: In total, the donors were a couple of women and a few men aged 18 to 49.

TCRdb keeps only in-frame clones here, not all; method: immunoSEQ multiplex PCR. Of approximately 500,000 clones listed, less than 96% are singletons. CDR3 length: 17 residues. CDR1 LGHNA and CDR2 YNFKEQ come from the germline V gene. Trimming took 3 bases from V and 0 from J, leaving 15 bases between them. The sequence was collected from a woman aged 25 to 45 in good health. Sample: naive CD4+ T cells sorted from blood. Documented subset: CD45RA+ positively selected. The chain uses TRBV4-2 and TRBJ2-4; D is possibly TRBD1 (5 bases). CDR3 sequence: CASSQDLWGLAKNIQYF. The CDR3 DNA is TGTGCCAGCAGCCAGGATCTTTGGGGCCTAGCCAAAAACATTCAGTACTTC.